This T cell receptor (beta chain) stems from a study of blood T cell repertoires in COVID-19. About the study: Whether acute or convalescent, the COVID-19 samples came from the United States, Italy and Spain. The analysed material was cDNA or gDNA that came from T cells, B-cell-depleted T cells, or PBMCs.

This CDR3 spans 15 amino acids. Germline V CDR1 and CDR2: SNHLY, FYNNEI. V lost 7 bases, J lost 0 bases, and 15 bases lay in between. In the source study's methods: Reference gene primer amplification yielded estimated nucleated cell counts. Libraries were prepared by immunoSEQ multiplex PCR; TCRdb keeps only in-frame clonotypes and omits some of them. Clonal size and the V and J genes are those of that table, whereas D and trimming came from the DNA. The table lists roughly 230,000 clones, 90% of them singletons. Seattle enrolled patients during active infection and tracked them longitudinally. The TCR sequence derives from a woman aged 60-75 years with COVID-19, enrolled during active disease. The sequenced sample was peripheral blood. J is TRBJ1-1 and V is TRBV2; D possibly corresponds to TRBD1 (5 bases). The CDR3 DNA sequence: TGTGCCAGCACTGAGACAGCCTCTATGAACACTGAAGCTTTCTTT. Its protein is CASTETASMNTEAFF.